The 24 T cell receptor beta chains listed next were all sequenced from one sample in a study of blood T cell repertoires in COVID-19. Repertoires were generated with immunoSEQ multiplex PCR, while TCRdb's copy carries only in-frame clones and drops some. Here the sample spans 50,000 to 75,000 clones, 65% to 85% being singletons. Sequencing was performed on peripheral blood. These receptors originate from a man at least 80 years old with active or convalescent COVID-19.

The chain couples TRBV7-3 to TRBJ2-6; D might be TRBD1 (6 bases). Germline loops: CDR1 SGHTA, CDR2 FQGTGA. V was clipped by 0 bases and J by 2 bases, with 8 bases between them. This CDR3 spans 16 amino acids. Here the CDR3 DNA reads TGTGCCAGCAGCTTAACCCGGACAGCTGGGGCCAACGTCCTGACTTTC. The encoded protein is CASSLTRTAGANVLTF.

The J gene is TRBJ2-3, the V gene TRBV3-1 (or the pseudogene TRBV3-2); 11 positions match TRBD2. CDR3 length: 16 amino acids. Losses at the gene ends were 1 base for V and 2 bases for J; bases not matched to a gene: 2. CDR1 and CDR2 from the germline V gene are LGHDT and YNNKEL (reference sequence). This chain's CDR3 is CASSQGLAGNTDTQYF. The CDR3 coding sequence is TGTGCCAGCAGCCAAGGACTAGCGGGAAACACAGATACGCAGTATTTT.

The chain combines TRBV5-4 with TRBJ1-2; no firm D call. Germline V lookup: CDR1 SGHNT, CDR2 YYREEE (reference sequence). The CDR3 contains 15 residues. With 4 bases removed from V and 0 bases from J, the gap between germline ends came to 13 bases. CDR3 sequence reads: CASSPGSTANYGYTF. DNA of the CDR3: TGTGCCAGCAGCCCAGGTTCGACCGCTAACTATGGCTACACCTTC.

The V gene is TRBV19, the J gene TRBJ2-5; tentative D call: TRBD1 (6 bases). The length of the CDR3 is 15 residues. With 5 bases removed from V and 5 bases from J, the gap between germline ends came to 18 bases. CDR1 is LNHDA and CDR2 is SQIVND in the germline V gene (reference sequence). Written as DNA, the CDR3 is TGTGCCAGTAGTTTCCGGGACAACCTAGGGGAGACCCAGTACTTC. Its protein is CASSFRDNLGETQYF.

This clone was recorded a few times. V and J are TRBV18 and TRBJ2-6; perhaps TRBD2 as D (6 bases). Germline CDR1 reads KGHSH; CDR2 reads LQKENI. The CDR3 covers 18 residues. The V gene lost 4 bases and the J gene lost 0 bases, with 16 bases spanning the gap. The DNA for the CDR3 is TGTGCCAGCTCACTCGAGGCGGGGCTAAGCTCTGGGGCCAACGTCCTGACTTTC. Translation gives CASSLEAGLSSGANVLTF.

The rearrangement links TRBV6-6 to TRBJ2-3, with 12 nucleotides matching TRBD2. Germline CDR1 MNHNY, CDR2 SVGAGI (reference sequence). V trimming: 5 bases; J trimming: 1 base; junction bases outside the gene matches: 13. The CDR3 consists of 19 residues. The CDR3 loop reads CASSRFSRLAGDGTDTQYF. In DNA, the CDR3 is TGTGCCAGCAGTCGATTTTCGAGACTAGCGGGAGACGGCACAGATACGCAGTATTTT.

The chain joins TRBV14 to TRBJ2-1, with TRBD2 matching over 9 bases. Germline assignment: CDR1 SGHDN and CDR2 FVKESK. With 3 bases clipped from V and 7 bases from J, the junction kept 13 bases outside the gene matches. The CDR3 runs 17 residues. The DNA for the CDR3 is TGTGCCAGCAGCCACCCCCTGGGGCGGGGGGGTACGAATGAGCAGTTCTTC. Residues: CASSHPLGRGGTNEQFF.

The rearrangement uses TRBV5-1 and TRBJ2-1; D not certain. Germline V gene sequence: CDR1 SGHRS, CDR2 YFSETQ. CDR3 length equals 14 residues. The ends were cut back, 0 bases at V and 3 bases at J, with 7 bases in the middle. The CDR3 coding sequence is TGCGCCAGCAGCTTGGGGCCGAACTACAATGAGCAGTTCTTC. Residues: CASSLGPNYNEQFF.

The rearrangement joins TRBV20-1 to TRBJ2-7; 12 bases fit TRBD2. The CDR3 length is 16 residues. V was clipped by 3 bases and J by 2 bases; unmatched bases: 8. CDR1 and CDR2 from the germline V gene are DFQATT and SNEGSKA (reference sequence). The CDR3 loop is CSASRLAGGRAYEQYF. The CDR3, as DNA: TGCAGTGCTAGTCGGCTAGCGGGAGGGAGGGCCTACGAGCAGTACTTC.

This chain joins TRBV19 and TRBJ1-3; D remains unclear. The CDR3 spans 16 residues. Germline CDR1 and CDR2: LNHDA and SQIVND (reference sequence). The V end lost 0 bases, the J end lost 4 bases, and 13 bases lay between the germline ends. This CDR3 is CASSIDLFGPGNTIYF. The CDR3 DNA is TGTGCCAGTAGTATAGACCTATTCGGTCCCGGAAACACCATATATTTT.

The chain combines TRBV3-1 (or the pseudogene TRBV3-2) with TRBJ2-2, with 9 nucleotides matching TRBD2. V was pared by 2 bases and J by 2 bases, with 6 bases of the junction left unmatched. Germline values: CDR1 LGHDT, CDR2 YNNKEL (reference sequence). The CDR3 sequence is 17 residues long. CDR3 DNA sequence: TGTGCCAGCAGCCAAACTATAGCGGGGGATAACACCGGGGAGCTGTTTTTT. Encoded protein: CASSQTIAGDNTGELFF.

The chain links TRBV4-1 to TRBJ2-7; 7 nucleotides match TRBD2. This CDR3 region has 14 residues. Germline V lookup: CDR1 MGHRA, CDR2 YSYEKL. V shed 4 bases and J 3 bases; nucleotides not matched to a gene: 6. CDR3 sequence: CASSLDGGGYEQYF. CDR3 nucleotide sequence: TGCGCCAGCAGCCTAGATGGGGGGGGCTACGAGCAGTACTTC.

The rearrangement joins TRBV7-9 to TRBJ2-7, with unresolved D. The CDR3 has 15 residues. V dropped 3 bases and J dropped 2 bases, with 14 bases sitting between them. Germline V lookup: CDR1 SEHNR, CDR2 FQNEAQ (reference sequence). The CDR3 loop is CASSFPPQHTYEQYF. In nucleotides, the CDR3 is TGTGCCAGCAGCTTCCCACCGCAACACACCTACGAGCAGTACTTC.

CDR3 sequence reads: CASSYSRWGQDGYTF. CDR3 nucleotides: TGTGCCAGCAGTTACTCGAGATGGGGGCAGGACGGCTACACCTTC. V and J are TRBV6-5 and TRBJ1-2; D perhaps matches TRBD1 (6 bases). V was shortened by 0 bases and J by 8 bases, with 16 bases between the two germline ends. Looked up from germline, CDR1 is MNHEY and CDR2 is SVGAGI. The CDR3 loop spans 15 amino acids.

This rearrangement joins TRBV29-1 to TRBJ1-1; 7 nucleotides align to TRBD1. The CDR3 has 13 amino acids. V dropped 4 bases and J dropped 0; count of bases not matched to a gene: 2. Germline V gene sequence: CDR1 SQVTM, CDR2 ANQGSEA. The CDR3 bases are TGCAGCGTTGTGGGACAGTTGAACACTGAAGCTTTCTTT. Translating it yields CSVVGQLNTEAFF.

The J gene is TRBJ1-5, the V gene TRBV19; TRBD1 is a possible D gene (5 bases). The V gene lost 6 bases and the J gene lost 2 bases, with 11 bases spanning the gap. The CDR3 extends over 14 amino acids. The germline V gene encodes CDR1 LNHDA and CDR2 SQIVND (reference sequence). CDR3 sequence reads: CASSRVFGNQPQHF. DNA of the CDR3: TGTGCCAGTAGCAGGGTATTTGGCAATCAGCCCCAGCATTTT.

The V gene is TRBV18, the J gene TRBJ2-3, with a possible D match to TRBD1 (5 bases). Trimming removed 5 bases at V and 3 bases at J, with 9 bases between. The germline CDR1 and CDR2 sequences are KGHSH and LQKENI. The CDR3 consists of 13 residues. The CDR3 nucleotides read TGTGCCAGCTCAGGGGCAGTAACAGATACGCAGTATTTT. Its protein product is CASSGAVTDTQYF. The full variable domain, rest sourced from reference TRBV18 and TRBJ2-3, is NAGVMQNPRHLVRRRGQEARLRCSPMKGHSHVYWYRQLPEEGLKFMVYLQKENIIDESGMPKERFSAEFPKEGPSILRIQQVVRGDSAAYFCASSGAVTDTQYFGPGTRLTVL.

The V and J genes are TRBV4-1 and TRBJ1-1; TRBD1 matches 8 bases. The V and J ends lost 5 bases and 7 bases, in that order; junction bases with no gene match: 6. Per germline, CDR1 MGHRA and CDR2 YSYEKL. The length of the CDR3 is 13 residues. DNA for the CDR3: TGCGCCAGCAGCGATTGGACAGGGCTTGAAGCTTTCTTT. Its translation is CASSDWTGLEAFF.

In this sample, this clone turned up many times. This chain links TRBV11-2 with TRBJ2-1; the D is unclear. Between the trimmed V and J ends, which lost 1 base and 9 bases, there was a span of 13 bases. The CDR3 extends over 14 amino acids. Germline V gene data show CDR1 as SGHAT and CDR2 as FQNNGV. The DNA of the CDR3 is TGTGCCAGCAGCTTAGGTGTCAGGTTCATTGAGCAGTTCTTC. Residues: CASSLGVRFIEQFF.

The chain employs TRBV19 and TRBJ2-1; D possibly corresponds to TRBD2 (5 bases). CDR3 length: 16 residues. Germline values: CDR1 LNHDA, CDR2 SQIVND (reference sequence). Trimming took 4 bases from V and 10 from J, leaving 23 bases between them. Here the CDR3 DNA reads TGTGCCAGTAGTAGCCCCCCCGGGGTAGGCTTCCGGGAGCAGTTCTTC. Amino acid sequence: CASSSPPGVGFREQFF.

There are a few counts of this clone. The gene calls are TRBV18 and TRBJ2-7; D is undetermined. V lost 6 bases and J 3 bases, leaving 6 bases between the germline ends. This CDR3 is built from 11 residues. Germline CDR1 is KGHSH and CDR2 is LQKENI. CDR3 residues: CASSADYEQYF. The CDR3, as DNA: TGTGCCAGCTCCGCGGACTACGAGCAGTACTTC.

The rearrangement uses TRBV7-9 and TRBJ2-7; 7 bases are a match to TRBD1. Germline trimming cut 1 base from V and 0 bases from J; bases unmatched to any gene: 0. The CDR3 covers 14 residues. CDR1 SEHNR and CDR2 FQNEAQ come from the germline V gene (reference sequence). CDR3 residues: CASSLGDSSYEQYF. As DNA, the CDR3 is TGTGCCAGCAGCTTAGGGGACAGCTCCTACGAGCAGTACTTC.

This clone was detected only a few times. V usage is TRBV7-2 and J usage is TRBJ2-5; 7 bases match TRBD1. CDR1 and CDR2 (germline): SGHTA, FQGNSA. The CDR3 consists of 14 residues. The J segment lost 2 bases and the V segment lost 2 bases, leaving 2 bases of the junction unmatched. The CDR3 region has the DNA TGTGCCAGCAGCTTAAGGACAGGACAAGAGACCCAGTACTTC. Protein product: CASSLRTGQETQYF. The full variable domain, its missing parts supplied by reference TRBV7-2 and TRBJ2-5, is GAGVSQSPSNKVTEKGKDVELRCDPISGHTALYWYRQSLGQGLEFLIYFQGNSAPDKSGLPSDRFSAERTGGSVSTLTIQRTQQEDSAVYLCASSLRTGQETQYFGPGTRLLVL.

V gene TRBV30 combines with J gene TRBJ2-1; TRBD2 might be the D (6 bases). Germline V gene lookup returns CDR1 GTSNPN and CDR2 SVGIG (reference sequence). The CDR3 contains 16 residues. Trimming cost V 2 bases and J 3 bases, with 17 bases left between them. The CDR3 region has the DNA TGTGCCTGGAGTCGCCCGGAGGGGCGCTTCTACAATGAGCAGTTCTTC. Its protein product is CAWSRPEGRFYNEQFF. The whole variable domain, remainder taken from reference TRBV30 and TRBJ2-1, is SQTIHQWPATLVQPVGSPLSLECTVEGTSNPNLYWYRQAAGRGLQLLFYSVGIGQISSEVPQNLSASRPQDRQFILSSKKLLLSDSGFYLCAWSRPEGRFYNEQFFGPGTRLTVL.